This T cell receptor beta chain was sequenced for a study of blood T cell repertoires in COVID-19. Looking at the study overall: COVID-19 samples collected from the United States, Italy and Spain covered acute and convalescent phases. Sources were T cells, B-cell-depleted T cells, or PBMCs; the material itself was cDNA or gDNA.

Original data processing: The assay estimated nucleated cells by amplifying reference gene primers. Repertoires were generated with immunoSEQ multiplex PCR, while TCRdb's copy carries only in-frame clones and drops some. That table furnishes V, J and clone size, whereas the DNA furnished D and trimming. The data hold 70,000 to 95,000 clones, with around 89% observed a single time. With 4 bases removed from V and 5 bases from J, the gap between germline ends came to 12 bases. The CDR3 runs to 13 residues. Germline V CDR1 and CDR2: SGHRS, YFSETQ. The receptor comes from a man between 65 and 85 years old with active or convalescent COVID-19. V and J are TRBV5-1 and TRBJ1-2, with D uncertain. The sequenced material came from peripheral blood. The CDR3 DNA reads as TGCGCCAGCAGCCTCGACGGGAGTTATGGCTACACCTTC. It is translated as CASSLDGSYGYTF.